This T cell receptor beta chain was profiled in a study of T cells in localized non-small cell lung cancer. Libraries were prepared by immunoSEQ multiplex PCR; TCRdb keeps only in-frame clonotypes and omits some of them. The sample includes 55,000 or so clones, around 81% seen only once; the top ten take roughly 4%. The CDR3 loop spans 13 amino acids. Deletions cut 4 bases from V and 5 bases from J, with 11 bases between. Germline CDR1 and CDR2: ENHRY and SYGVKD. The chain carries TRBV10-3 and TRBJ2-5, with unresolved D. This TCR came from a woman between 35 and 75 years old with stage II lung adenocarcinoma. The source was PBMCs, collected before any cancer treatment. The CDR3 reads CAISVGSGETQYF. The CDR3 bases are TGTGCCATCAGTGTAGGGTCGGGTGAGACCCAGTACTTC.